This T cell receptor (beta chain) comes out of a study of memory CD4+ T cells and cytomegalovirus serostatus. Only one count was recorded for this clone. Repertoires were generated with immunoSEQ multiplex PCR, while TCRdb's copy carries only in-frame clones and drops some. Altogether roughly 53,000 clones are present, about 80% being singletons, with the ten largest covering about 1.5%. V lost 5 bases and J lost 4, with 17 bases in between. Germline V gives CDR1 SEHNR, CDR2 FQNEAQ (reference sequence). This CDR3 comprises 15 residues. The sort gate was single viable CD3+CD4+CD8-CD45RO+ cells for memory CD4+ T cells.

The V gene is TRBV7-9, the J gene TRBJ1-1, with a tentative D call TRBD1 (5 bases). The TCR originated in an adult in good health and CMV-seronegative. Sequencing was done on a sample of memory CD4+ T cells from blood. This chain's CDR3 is CASSLSSGSRTEAFF. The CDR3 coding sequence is TGTGCCAGCAGCCTCTCCTCAGGGAGTCGCACTGAAGCTTTCTTT.